This record concerns one T cell receptor (beta chain) sequence. The data belong to a study of shared T cell receptors in the human thymus. Profiled with immunoSEQ multiplex PCR; TCRdb holds only in-frame clones, not every one. The table shows hundreds of thousands of clones, with roughly 94% occurring only once. Between the trimmed V and J ends, which lost 7 bases and 4 bases, there was a span of 16 bases. Germline V CDR1 and CDR2: SNHLY, FYNNEI. The CDR3 runs 15 residues. This TCR was recovered from a human donor. Sequencing used thymocytes. This rearrangement joins TRBV2 to TRBJ2-2; TRBD2 is a possible D gene (7 bases). The CDR3 loop reads CASKGRGTFTGELFF. The CDR3 DNA reads as TGTGCCAGCAAAGGGAGGGGGACCTTCACCGGGGAGCTGTTTTTT.